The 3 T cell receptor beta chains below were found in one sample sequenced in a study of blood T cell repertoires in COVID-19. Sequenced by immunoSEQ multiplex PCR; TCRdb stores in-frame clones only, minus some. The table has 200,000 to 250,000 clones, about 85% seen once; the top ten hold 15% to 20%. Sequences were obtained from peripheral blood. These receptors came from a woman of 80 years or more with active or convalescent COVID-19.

As DNA, the CDR3 is TGTGCCAGCAGCGAAAGGGACAGGGGTTTTGAAAAACTGTTTTTT. Its translation: CASSERDRGFEKLFF. The chain employs TRBV9 and TRBJ1-4; the match to TRBD1 covers 10 bases. Germline V CDR1 and CDR2: SGDLS, YYNGEE. V shed 3 bases, J shed 7 bases, and the junction held 6 bases outside the gene matches. CDR3 length equals 15 residues.

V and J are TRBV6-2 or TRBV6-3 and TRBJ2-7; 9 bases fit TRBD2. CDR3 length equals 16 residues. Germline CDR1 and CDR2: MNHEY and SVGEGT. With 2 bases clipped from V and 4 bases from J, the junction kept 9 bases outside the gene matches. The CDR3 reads CASSYVQAGGHYEQYF. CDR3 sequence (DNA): TGTGCCAGCAGTTACGTACAAGCGGGAGGACATTACGAGCAGTACTTC.

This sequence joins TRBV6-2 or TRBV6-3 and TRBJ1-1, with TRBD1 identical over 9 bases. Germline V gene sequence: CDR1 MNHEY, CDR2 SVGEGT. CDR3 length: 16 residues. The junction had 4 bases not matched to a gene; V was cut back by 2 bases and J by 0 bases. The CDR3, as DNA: TGTGCCAGCAGTTACCCGGGACAGGGTTTGAACACTGAAGCTTTCTTT. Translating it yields CASSYPGQGLNTEAFF.